This passage covers 18 T cell receptor beta chains from one sample sequenced in a study of T cells in Graves' hyperthyroidism and ophthalmopathy. The TCR beta CDR3 regions underwent amplification using RNA transcripts as the source. The TCR CDR3 was amplified in a first-round RT-PCR using the HTBI primer set. From the multiplex PCR reads, TCRdb called clonotypes with MiXCR, one entry per CDR3 protein. The sample lists approximately 360,000 distinct CDR3 sequences, roughly 25% seen once, with around 67% in the top ten. Specimen: blood. These receptors all stem from a man aged 50-60 years with Graves' hyperthyroidism.

The gene calls are TRBV11-2 and TRBJ1-6; 8 bases align to TRBD1. V shed 6 bases, J shed 5 bases, and the junction held 6 bases outside the gene matches. There are 15 residues in the CDR3. Germline V gene sequence: CDR1 SGHAT, CDR2 FQNNGV. The CDR3 DNA reads TGTGCCAGCAGTCTGGGACAGGCAAATAATTCACCCCTCCACTTT. This gives the protein CASSLGQANNSPLHF.

This clonotype was found many times. The V call is TRBV11-2, the J call TRBJ2-1, with no clear D. The V end was cut by 3 bases, the J end by 4 bases, with 13 bases between. The length of the CDR3 is 15 residues. CDR1 SGHAT and CDR2 FQNNGV come from the germline V gene. The CDR3 spells CASSFERGSYNEQFF. The CDR3 nucleotides read TGTGCCAGCAGCTTTGAAAGAGGTTCGTACAATGAGCAGTTCTTC.

For this clonotype: A much bigger clone sits one base away, suggesting this may be a read error. The chain uses TRBV7-3 and TRBJ2-7, with no clear D. CDR3 length: 13 residues. Germline V CDR1 and CDR2: SGHTA, FQGTGA. The CDR3 protein is CASSSGPNYEQHF. CDR3 bases: TGTGCCAGCAGCTCCGGGCCGAACTACGAGCAGCACTTC.

The gene calls are TRBV19 and TRBJ2-7; 9 nucleotides agree with TRBD1. J lost 3 bases, V lost 6 bases, and 9 bases had no gene match. CDR3 length equals 15 residues. Germline CDR1 is LNHDA and CDR2 is SQIVND (reference sequence). CDR3 nucleotides: TGTGCCAGTAGACCGATCGGGACAGGGTACTACGAGCAGTACTTC. It specifies CASRPIGTGYYEQYF.

The chain recombines TRBV27 with TRBJ1-1, with D possibly matching TRBD1 (5 bases). The CDR3 has 20 residues. V lost 6 bases to trimming and J lost 5 bases, with 34 bases between them. The V gene's germline CDR1 is MNHEY and CDR2 SMNVEV (reference sequence). CDR3 DNA: TGTGCCAGCAGCACGCCCCATTCCCGAAGTAGACAGATCGCTGGGACTGAAGCTTTCTTT. Residues: CASSTPHSRSRQIAGTEAFF.

The V and J genes are TRBV6-1 and TRBJ1-2; TRBD1 matches 9 bases. CDR1 MNHNS and CDR2 SASEGT come from the germline V gene. The CDR3 totals 11 residues. J was trimmed by 10 bases and V by 7 bases; bases with no gene match: 4. This CDR3 is CASMGQGFYTF. The CDR3 region has the DNA TGTGCCAGCATGGGACAGGGATTCTACACCTTC.

This clonotype was detected many times. The CDR3 reads CASRAGASTDTQYF. The CDR3 bases are TGCGCCAGCAGGGCAGGGGCGAGCACAGATACGCAGTATTTT. The gene calls are TRBV5-1 and TRBJ2-3, with a tentative D call TRBD1 (6 bases). With 5 bases removed from V and 0 bases from J, the gap between germline ends came to 10 bases. This CDR3 has 14 amino acids. Germline values: CDR1 SGHRS, CDR2 YFSETQ.

The V call is TRBV12-3 or TRBV12-4, the J call TRBJ2-1, with D perhaps TRBD2 (7 bases). V lost 2 bases to trimming and J lost 3 bases, with 14 bases between them. The CDR3 loop spans 16 amino acids. The DNA for the CDR3 is TGTGCCAGCAGTTTATGGGGGGGCGGGTACTACAATGAGCAGTTCTTC. This codes for CASSLWGGGYYNEQFF.

V gene TRBV29-1 combines with J gene TRBJ2-1; the D is unclear. Germline V CDR1 and CDR2: SQVTM, ANQGSEA. The V and J ends lost 6 bases and 6 bases respectively, with 12 bases between them. The CDR3 is 12 amino acids. CDR3 region: CSVSLQSNEQFF. The CDR3 DNA reads as TGCAGCGTGAGCCTACAGAGCAATGAGCAGTTCTTC.

The rearrangement links TRBV19 to TRBJ2-1; 7 bases fit TRBD2. V gave up 1 base and J gave up 6 bases; unmatched junction bases: 3. Germline-derived CDR1 and CDR2 are LNHDA and SQIVND (reference sequence). The CDR3 runs 14 residues. The CDR3 DNA reads as TGTGCCAGTAGTATAGGTGGGAGGGGCAATGAGCAGTTCTTC. Amino acid sequence: CASSIGGRGNEQFF.

A few counts support this clonotype. The V and J genes are TRBV12-3 or TRBV12-4 and TRBJ2-1; 8 bases map to TRBD2. V lost 5 bases, J lost 4 bases, and 16 bases stayed unmatched. The CDR3 is 18 residues long. CDR3: CASSPREEKREIYNEQFF. CDR3 coding DNA: TGTGCCAGCAGTCCGAGGGAGGAAAAGCGGGAGATTTACAATGAGCAGTTCTTC.

V is TRBV11-2 and J is TRBJ2-6; 8 bases fit TRBD2. CDR1 and CDR2 from the germline V gene are SGHAT and FQNNGV. This CDR3 is built from 20 residues. Losses at the gene ends were 1 base for V and 3 bases for J; bases not matched to a gene: 14. CDR3 nucleotide sequence: TGTGCCAGCAGCTTAGGGCCTGTTTCGGGAGGGATAGGTGGGGCCAACGTCCTGACTTTC. This gives the protein CASSLGPVSGGIGGANVLTF.

This clonotype occurred a few times. The chain employs TRBV3-1 and TRBJ1-3, with unresolved D. Trimming removed 4 bases at V and 2 bases at J, with 9 bases between. CDR1 and CDR2 (germline): LGHDT, YNNKEL (reference sequence). CDR3 length: 14 amino acids. CDR3 in DNA: TGTGCCAGCAGCCTCCGGTCGACTGGAAACACCATATATTTT. Encoded protein: CASSLRSTGNTIYF.

The chain recombines TRBV29-1 with TRBJ1-1; perhaps TRBD1 as D (6 bases). CDR1 SQVTM and CDR2 ANQGSEA come from the germline V gene. The CDR3 is 11 amino acids. V was pared by 4 bases and J by 7 bases, with 10 bases between. The CDR3 region is CSVGGRDEAFF. DNA of the CDR3: TGCAGCGTTGGGGGGCGCGATGAAGCTTTCTTT.

This chain uses TRBV5-1 with TRBJ1-5; the match to TRBD1 covers 9 bases. CDR1 is SGHRS and CDR2 is YFSETQ in the germline V gene. This CDR3 has 17 amino acids. With 0 bases clipped from V and 3 bases from J, the junction kept 7 bases outside the gene matches. DNA for the CDR3: TGCGCCAGCAGCTTGGAGCCGGGACAGGGTAACAATCAGCCCCAGCATTTT. It yields the protein CASSLEPGQGNNQPQHF.

This clonotype has a handful of counts. This chain uses TRBV4-1 with TRBJ2-7, with D maybe TRBD1 (6 bases). V was shortened by 2 bases and J by 4 bases, with 12 bases between the two germline ends. CDR1 is MGHRA, CDR2 YSYEKL, per germline. The CDR3 has 14 amino acids. The CDR3 bases are TGCGCCAGCAGCCAAATGGACAGTTTGTACGAGCAGTACTTC. Protein product: CASSQMDSLYEQYF.

The chain couples TRBV24-1 to TRBJ2-2; D gene unclear. This CDR3 has 12 residues. Germline lookup yields CDR1 KGHDR and CDR2 SFDVKD. V lost 1 base and J lost 6, with 2 bases in between. The CDR3, as DNA: TGTGCCACCAGTGATTTTCCCGGGGAGCTGTTTTTT. Translation: CATSDFPGELFF.

This clonotype was seen at least ten times. The CDR3 nucleotides read TGTGCCAGCGGCCACCTTTACAATGAGCAGTTCTTC. Translation gives CASGHLYNEQFF. V gene TRBV2 combines with J gene TRBJ2-1; D not certain. Looked up from germline, CDR1 is SNHLY and CDR2 is FYNNEI. Trimming cost V 8 bases and J 4 bases, with 9 bases left between them. This CDR3 contains 12 residues.